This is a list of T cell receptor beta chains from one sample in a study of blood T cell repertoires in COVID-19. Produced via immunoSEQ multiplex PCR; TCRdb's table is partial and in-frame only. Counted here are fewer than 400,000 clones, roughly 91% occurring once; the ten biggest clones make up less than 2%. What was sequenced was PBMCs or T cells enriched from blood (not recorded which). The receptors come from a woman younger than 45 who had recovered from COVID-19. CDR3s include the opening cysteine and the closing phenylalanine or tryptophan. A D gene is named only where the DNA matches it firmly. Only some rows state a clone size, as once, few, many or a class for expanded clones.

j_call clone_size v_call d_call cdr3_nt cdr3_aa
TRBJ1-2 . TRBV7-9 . TGTGCCAGCAGCTCTGAAGGGGCGGGAGGCTACACCTTC CASSSEGAGGYTF
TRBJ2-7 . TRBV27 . TGTGCCAGCAGAATAGCGGTGAGCTCCTACGAGCAGTACTTC CASRIAVSSYEQYF
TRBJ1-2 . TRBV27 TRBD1 TGTGCCAGCAGTTTCGGACAGGGACCATATGGCTACACCTTC CASSFGQGPYGYTF
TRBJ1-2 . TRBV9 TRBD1 TGTGCCAGCAGCGTAGCCCCAGGGGGAATGAGGGGCTATGGCTACACCTTC CASSVAPGGMRGYGYTF
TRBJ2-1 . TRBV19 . TGTGCCAGTAGCATACATAGTAATGAGCAGTTCTTC CASSIHSNEQFF
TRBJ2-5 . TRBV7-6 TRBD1 TGTGCCAGCAGCCAGGACAGGGTCAGTGGAGAGACCCAGTACTTC CASSQDRVSGETQYF
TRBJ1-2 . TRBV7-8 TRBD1 TGTGCCAGCAGCTTAGTGCCGACAGGGGGCTTCTATGGCTACACCTTC CASSLVPTGGFYGYTF
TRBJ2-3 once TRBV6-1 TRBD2 TGTGCCAGCAGTGAAGCGGAGGGACTATACGCAGATACGCAGTATTTT CASSEAEGLYADTQYF
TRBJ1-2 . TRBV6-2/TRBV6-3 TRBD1 TGTGCCAGCAGTAGGGGACAGACCAGCGGTGGCTACACCTTC CASSRGQTSGGYTF
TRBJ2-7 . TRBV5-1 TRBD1 TGCGCCAGCAGCTCCCGGGACAGCAACTACGAGCAGTACTTC CASSSRDSNYEQYF
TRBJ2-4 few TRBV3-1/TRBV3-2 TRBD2 TGTGCCAGCAGCCAAGGACTAGCGGGGGGAGCGGCCAAAAACATTCAGTACTTC CASSQGLAGGAAKNIQYF
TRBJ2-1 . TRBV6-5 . TGTGCCAGCAGTTACTCCGACAGAATGAATGAGCAGTTCTTC CASSYSDRMNEQFF
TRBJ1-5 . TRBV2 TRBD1 TGTGCCAGCGGGGACAGGGTCAATCAGCCCCAGCATTTT CASGDRVNQPQHF
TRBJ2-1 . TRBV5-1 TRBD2 TGCGCCAGCAGCGGTTTAGCGGGAGTCGATGAGCAGTTCTTC CASSGLAGVDEQFF
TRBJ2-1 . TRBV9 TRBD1 TGTGCCAGCAGCGTGTCAACGACAGGGGGAGGTGAGCAGTTCTTC CASSVSTTGGGEQFF
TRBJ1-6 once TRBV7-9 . TGTGCCAGCAGGCCGGGTTCGGGGGGTTCACCCCTCCACTTT CASRPGSGGSPLHF
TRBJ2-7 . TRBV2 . TGTGCCAGCAGACAGGACCAAAAAAGGGAGCAGTACTTC CASRQDQKREQYF
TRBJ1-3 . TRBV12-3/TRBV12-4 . TGTGCCAGCAGCGACAGGATCGGAAACACCATATATTTT CASSDRIGNTIYF
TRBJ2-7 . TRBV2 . TGTGCCAGCAGTGTGGAACAGGGTGGGTCCTACGAGCAGTACTTC CASSVEQGGSYEQYF
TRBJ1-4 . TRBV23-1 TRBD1 TGCGCCAGCAGTCAACAAAGTACAGGGGGTAATAATGAAAAACTGTTTTTT CASSQQSTGGNNEKLFF
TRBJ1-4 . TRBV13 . TGTGCCAGCAGCTTTTCTCCGAGGGTGAATGAAAAACTGTTTTTT CASSFSPRVNEKLFF
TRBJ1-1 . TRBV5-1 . TGCGCCAGCAGCTTGTCGGCGGGAGATGGCACTGAAGCTTTCTTT CASSLSAGDGTEAFF
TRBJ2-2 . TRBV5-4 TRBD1 TGTGCCAGCAGCCCTGTACAGGGGTATGACACCGGGGAGCTGTTTTTT CASSPVQGYDTGELFF
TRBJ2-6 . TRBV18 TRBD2 TGTGCCAGCTCACCACCGATAGCGGGGGGCCGAAAATCTGGGGCCAACGTCCTGACTTTC CASSPPIAGGRKSGANVLTF
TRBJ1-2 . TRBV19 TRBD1 TGTGCCAGTGTTAGAGACAGGGGGCAGGACTATGGCTACACCTTC CASVRDRGQDYGYTF
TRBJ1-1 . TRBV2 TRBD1 TGTGCCAGCAGCCTAGAGACAGGGGGGACTGAAGCTTTCTTT CASSLETGGTEAFF
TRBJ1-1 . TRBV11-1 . TGTGCCAGCAGCTTGCGCAGGGCTTTGAACACTGAAGCTTTCTTT CASSLRRALNTEAFF
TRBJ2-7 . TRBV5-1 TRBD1 TGCGCCAGCAGTCGGGACAGGGTCTCCTACGAGCAGTACTTC CASSRDRVSYEQYF
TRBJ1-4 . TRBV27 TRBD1 TGTGCCAGCCCCCCCAGGGGGCGGTGTTCTAATGAAAAACTGTTTTTT CASPPRGRCSNEKLFF
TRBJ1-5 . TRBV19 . TGTGCCAGTAAAACGACAGGCCCCCTGGGGCCCCAGCATTTT CASKTTGPLGPQHF
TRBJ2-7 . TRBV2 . TGTGCCAGCACCCTCCTTGGGCGGGGGCACTCCTACGAGCAGTACTTC CASTLLGRGHSYEQYF
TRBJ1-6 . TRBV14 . TGTGCCAGCAGCCATGAAGGACTGAATTCACCCCTCCACTTT CASSHEGLNSPLHF
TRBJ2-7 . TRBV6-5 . TGTGCCAGCAGTTATTCCTTTTCCCGTCCCGAGCAGTACTTC CASSYSFSRPEQYF
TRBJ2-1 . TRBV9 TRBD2 TGTGCCAGCAGCGTAGACCGGACTAGCGGAACGAATGAGCAGTTCTTC CASSVDRTSGTNEQFF
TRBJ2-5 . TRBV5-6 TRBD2 TGTGCCAGCAGCTCGGGACTAGCGGGGAGGTACCAAGAGACCCAGTACTTC CASSSGLAGRYQETQYF
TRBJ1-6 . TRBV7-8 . TGTGCCAGCAGCTTAAGGCAGGGTCGTTCACCCCTCCACTTT CASSLRQGRSPLHF
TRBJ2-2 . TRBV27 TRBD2 TGTGCCAGCAGACGCGATGCGGGAGGTTATACCGGGGAGCTGTTTTTT CASRRDAGGYTGELFF
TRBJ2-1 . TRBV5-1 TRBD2 TGCGCCAGCAACTCGCGGCCGGGGCTAGCGGGCAAGGAGCAGTTCTTC CASNSRPGLAGKEQFF
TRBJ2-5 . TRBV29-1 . TGCAGCGCCGGAACACTAGCCCAAGAGACCCAGTACTTC CSAGTLAQETQYF
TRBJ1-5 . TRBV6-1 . TGTGCCAGCAGTGAAGCGGGAGGAAGCAATCAGCCCCAGCATTTT CASSEAGGSNQPQHF
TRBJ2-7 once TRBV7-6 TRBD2 TGTGCCAGCAGCTTAAGTCCTAGCGGGGACACCTACGAGCAGTACTTC CASSLSPSGDTYEQYF
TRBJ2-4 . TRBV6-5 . TGTGCCAGCAGTCGGGTTCTGGACATTCAGTACTTC CASSRVLDIQYF
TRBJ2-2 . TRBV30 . TGTGCCTGGTCGCTTCGGACACCCGGGACCGGGGAGCTGTTTTTT CAWSLRTPGTGELFF
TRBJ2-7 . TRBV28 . TGTGCCAGCAGGGTCCACGGTCTCTCCTACGAGCAGTACTTC CASRVHGLSYEQYF
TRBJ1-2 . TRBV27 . TGTGCCAGCAGTCCTTCCTTACAACAGGGTCTGGAGGGCTACACCTTC CASSPSLQQGLEGYTF
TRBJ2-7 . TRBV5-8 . TGTGCCACCGGCAGTCGTCAGGGAAACTACGAGCAGTACTTC CATGSRQGNYEQYF
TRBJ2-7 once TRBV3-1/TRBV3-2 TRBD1 TGTGCCAGCAGCCAAGGGACAGGGGGTTACGAGCAGTACTTC CASSQGTGGYEQYF
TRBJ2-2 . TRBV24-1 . TGTGCCACCAGTAGTGAGGGCCCCGGGGAGCTGTTTTTT CATSSEGPGELFF
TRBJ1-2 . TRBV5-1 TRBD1 TGCGCCAGCAGTTATGACAGGGCTGCAGGCTACACCTTC CASSYDRAAGYTF
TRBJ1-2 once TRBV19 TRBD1 TGTGCCAGTAGACACCGGGACAGGGTCGATCTTTTCAATGGCTACACCTTC CASRHRDRVDLFNGYTF
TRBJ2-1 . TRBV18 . TGTGCCAGCTCACCGGCTGGGCGTAGCTCCTACAATGAGCAGTTCTTC CASSPAGRSSYNEQFF
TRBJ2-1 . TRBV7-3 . TGTGCCAGCAGCCCAAGCCGGAATGAGCAGTTCTTC CASSPSRNEQFF
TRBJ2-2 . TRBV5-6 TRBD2 TGTGCCAGCAACTTGGCGGGGGTCTCCGGGGAGCTGTTTTTT CASNLAGVSGELFF
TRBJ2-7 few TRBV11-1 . TGTGCCAGCAGCTCCAAGGACAGTTACGAGCAGTACTTC CASSSKDSYEQYF
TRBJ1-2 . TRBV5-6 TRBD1 TGTGCCAGCAGCTTGGTTGGACAGGGAGCTAACTATGGCTACACCTTC CASSLVGQGANYGYTF
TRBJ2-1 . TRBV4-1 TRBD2 TGCGCCAGCAGCCAAGACCCGGGAGGGAATGAGCAGTTCTTC CASSQDPGGNEQFF
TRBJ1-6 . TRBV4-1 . TGCGCCAGCAGCCAAGACAAGAGCTCCTATAATTCACCCCTCCACTTT CASSQDKSSYNSPLHF
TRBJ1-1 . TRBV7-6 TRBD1 TGTGCCAGCAGCCCGATCAACAGGGGGCTCGACACTGAAGCTTTCTTT CASSPINRGLDTEAFF
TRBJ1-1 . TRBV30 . TGTGCCGGGATGACGGGGAACACTGAAGCTTTCTTT CAGMTGNTEAFF
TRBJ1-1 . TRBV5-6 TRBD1 TGTGCCAGCAGCGGGACAGGACAGGGCCTGAACACTGAAGCTTTCTTT CASSGTGQGLNTEAFF